The 31 T cell receptor beta chains presented below share a single source sample, sequenced in a study of siplizumab effects on memory and regulatory T cells. The antigens these receptors bind are not known. Produced via immunoSEQ multiplex PCR; TCRdb's table is partial and in-frame only. The sample includes about 15,000 clones, over 40% of them seen just once. The mixed lymphocyte reaction cells underwent coculture at 37°C for around six days. Sequencing was carried out using CFSE-low (dividing) CD4+ T cells sorted from an allogeneic mixed lymphocyte reaction. These receptors originate from a human donor in good health; the cells came from an allogeneic mixed lymphocyte reaction. Some clones in this sample may be carry-over from other donors' samples.

The genes are TRBV4-2 and TRBJ2-5, with a weak D call TRBD1 (7 bases). This CDR3 region has 15 residues. Trimming pared 0 bases from V and 7 bases from J, leaving 15 bases between. Germline values: CDR1 LGHNA, CDR2 YNFKEQ. CDR3 sequence reads: CASSQDARGRGTQYF. CDR3 nucleotides: TGTGCCAGCAGCCAAGACGCGAGGGGGCGGGGGACCCAGTACTTC.

This clone occurred a few times. The chain is built from TRBV7-9 and TRBJ2-3, with 10 bases that match TRBD2. The CDR3 is 17 residues long. Germline V gene data show CDR1 as SEHNR and CDR2 as FQNEAQ (reference sequence). The J segment lost 3 bases and the V segment lost 7 bases, leaving 13 bases of the junction unmatched. The CDR3: CASIQASGRAFTDTQYF. The CDR3 DNA reads as TGTGCCAGCATCCAGGCAAGCGGGAGGGCTTTTACAGATACGCAGTATTTT.

In its sample, this clone was seen a few times. The chain is built from TRBV7-9 and TRBJ2-3; D not resolved. Trimming pared 7 bases from V and 0 bases from J, leaving 11 bases between. Germline CDR1 is SEHNR and CDR2 is FQNEAQ (reference sequence). The CDR3 has 14 residues. CDR3 in amino acids: CASTPGVSTDTQYF. DNA for the CDR3: TGTGCCAGCACCCCCGGCGTCAGCACAGATACGCAGTATTTT.

CDR3 sequence (DNA): TGTGCCAGCAAGAGCGGGAGTCCCGAGACCCAGTACTTC. This sequence encodes CASKSGSPETQYF. The chain employs TRBV6-5 and TRBJ2-5, with 8 bases aligning to TRBD2. The V gene end was trimmed by 7 bases and the J gene end by 5 bases; junction bases not matched to a gene: 6. The V gene's germline CDR1 is MNHEY and CDR2 SVGAGI. The CDR3 length is 13 residues.

This chain connects TRBV11-1 to TRBJ2-3; D gene ambiguous. Trimming took off 4 bases at V and 0 bases at J, with 2 bases between the two ends. The CDR3 has 12 amino acids. CDR1 and CDR2 from the germline V gene are SGHAT and FQDESV (reference sequence). CDR3 DNA sequence: TGTGCCAGCAGCTATAGCACAGATACGCAGTATTTT. Translating it yields CASSYSTDTQYF.

The chain joins TRBV9 to TRBJ1-5, with a tentative D call TRBD1 (5 bases). Trimming shortened V by 4 bases and J by 3 bases, and 11 bases separated the two germline ends. The CDR3 runs to 14 residues. Per germline, CDR1 SGDLS and CDR2 YYNGEE. The CDR3, as DNA: TGTGCCAGCAGCTTCGGGGGGGTCAATCAGCCCCAGCATTTT. Its translation: CASSFGGVNQPQHF.

This clone was detected only a few times. This rearrangement joins TRBV2 to TRBJ2-1, with D uncertain. The CDR3 loop spans 15 amino acids. Germline loops: CDR1 SNHLY, CDR2 FYNNEI. With 6 bases removed from V and 0 bases from J, the gap between germline ends came to 12 bases. The CDR3 nucleotides are TGTGCCAGCAGAGCATCGACCGGCTCCTACAATGAGCAGTTCTTC. It encodes CASRASTGSYNEQFF.

This chain links TRBV7-3 with TRBJ1-2, with 7 bases identical to TRBD1. The CDR3 length is 14 residues. Germline V gene data show CDR1 as SGHTA and CDR2 as FQGTGA. Unmatched junction bases numbered 11, after V lost 5 bases and J lost 8 bases. The CDR3 is CASSDFRTGKGYTF. CDR3 sequence (DNA): TGTGCCAGCAGCGACTTCCGGACAGGAAAGGGCTACACCTTC.

V gene TRBV7-3 combines with J gene TRBJ2-7, with D possibly TRBD2 on 6 matching bases. V was shortened by 2 bases and J by 3 bases, with 14 bases between the two germline ends. The CDR3 sequence is 15 residues long. CDR1 is SGHTA and CDR2 is FQGTGA in the germline V gene. Here the CDR3 DNA reads TGTGCCAGCAGCTTAGTGGGCGGGACCATCTACGAGCAGTACTTC. Protein sequence: CASSLVGGTIYEQYF.

The rearrangement joins TRBV6-6 to TRBJ2-7; D may be TRBD1 (6 bases). Trimming removed 6 bases from V and 0 bases from J, with 12 bases in between. Germline V lookup: CDR1 MNHNY, CDR2 SVGAGI (reference sequence). This CDR3 region has 14 residues. CDR3 loop: CASSFLDSSYEQYF. The CDR3 bases are TGTGCCAGCAGCTTTTTGGACAGCTCCTACGAGCAGTACTTC.

The rearrangement links TRBV28 to TRBJ1-5; D not certain. CDR3 length equals 13 residues. V gave up 3 bases and J gave up 2 bases, with 5 bases separating them. Germline values: CDR1 MDHEN, CDR2 SYDVKM. CDR3 sequence reads: CASSFSGNQPQHF. Written as DNA, the CDR3 is TGTGCCAGCAGTTTTTCGGGCAATCAGCCCCAGCATTTT. Combining the CDR3 with reference TRBV28 and TRBJ1-5 gives the whole variable domain DVKVTQSSRYLVKRTGEKVFLECVQDMDHENMFWYRQDPGLGLRLIYFSYDVKMKEKGDIPEGYSVSREKKERFSLILESASTNQTSMYLCASSFSGNQPQHFGDGTRLSIL.

The gene calls are TRBV18 and TRBJ2-5; 8 bases fit TRBD1. TRBJ2-7 explains the end of the DNA better; the J call may be wrong. CDR1 KGHSH and CDR2 LQKENI come from the germline V gene. This CDR3 is built from 14 residues. The CDR3 is CASSPSRTGYEQYF. In nucleotides, the CDR3 is TGTGCCAGCTCTCCAAGTAGGACAGGGTACGAGCAGTACTTC.

This clone has only a few counts. V is TRBV19 and J is TRBJ1-4; D gene unclear. CDR1 and CDR2 from the germline V gene are LNHDA and SQIVND (reference sequence). V shed 5 bases and J shed 5 bases, with 18 bases lying between them. This CDR3 has 16 amino acids. The CDR3 here is CASSLGPGSGNEKLFF. The CDR3 bases are TGTGCCAGTAGTCTAGGACCCGGGTCGGGGAATGAAAAACTGTTTTTT.

This clone turned up a few times. The J gene is TRBJ2-6, the V gene TRBV19; tentative D call: TRBD1 (5 bases). The germline V gene has CDR1 LNHDA and CDR2 SQIVND (reference sequence). Trimming took off 1 base at V and 7 bases at J, with 8 bases between the two ends. The CDR3 has 14 residues. CDR3 residues: CASSIAQAANVLTF. The CDR3 DNA reads TGTGCCAGTAGTATAGCACAGGCTGCCAACGTCCTGACTTTC. The whole variable domain, filled in from reference TRBV19 and TRBJ2-6, reads DGGITQSPKYLFRKEGQNVTLSCEQNLNHDAMYWYRQDPGQGLRLIYYSQIVNDFQKGDIAEGYSVSREKKESFPLTVTSAQKNPTAFYLCASSIAQAANVLTFGAGSRLTVL.

This clone came up a few times. The rearrangement joins TRBV19 to TRBJ2-3; TRBD2 might be the D (6 bases). This CDR3 is 17 amino acids long. Looked up from germline, CDR1 is LNHDA and CDR2 is SQIVND (reference sequence). V was trimmed by 1 base and J by 6 bases, leaving 20 bases between them. CDR3 residues: CASSIARGGLSGDTQYF. The DNA for the CDR3 is TGTGCCAGTAGTATAGCAAGAGGAGGGCTCTCAGGGGATACGCAGTATTTT.

A few counts support this clone. The chain combines TRBV19 with TRBJ2-1; D unresolved. V was pared by 5 bases and J by 3 bases, with 8 bases between. This CDR3 is built from 13 residues. The germline V gene has CDR1 LNHDA and CDR2 SQIVND (reference sequence). CDR3 DNA sequence: TGTGCCAGTAGTCTGGGTTTCTACAATGAGCAGTTCTTC. Translation: CASSLGFYNEQFF.

The chain recombines TRBV10-2 with TRBJ2-7; D unclear. CDR3 length: 11 amino acids. Trimming shortened V by 9 bases and J by 6 bases, and 12 bases separated the two germline ends. Germline values: CDR1 WSHSY, CDR2 SAAADI. The CDR3 DNA reads as TGCGCCAGTTCAGACTTTGCCGAGCAGTACTTC. Its protein is CASSDFAEQYF.

This rearrangement joins TRBV19 to TRBJ1-1; D gene uncertain. CDR1 is LNHDA, CDR2 SQIVND, per germline (reference sequence). The CDR3 contains 13 residues. Trimming stripped 2 bases from V and 2 bases from J, with 6 bases between. The CDR3 bases are TGTGCCAGTAGTATAATCGTAAACACTGAAGCTTTCTTT. The encoded protein is CASSIIVNTEAFF.

The gene calls are TRBV7-9 and TRBJ2-7; 8 nucleotides align to TRBD1. Trimming at V came to 1 base and at J to 3 bases, leaving 2 bases not matched to a gene. This CDR3 has 14 residues. From germline, CDR1 is SEHNR and CDR2 FQNEAQ (reference sequence). CDR3 nucleotide sequence: TGTGCCAGCAGCTTAGGGACAGGGTACTACGAGCAGTACTTC. It specifies CASSLGTGYYEQYF.

The rearrangement uses TRBV6-6 and TRBJ2-1; TRBD1 aligns across 7 bases. Germline CDR1 is MNHNY and CDR2 is SVGAGI (reference sequence). V lost 8 bases, J lost 3 bases, and 7 bases stayed unmatched. CDR3 length equals 14 residues. Here the CDR3 DNA reads TGTGCCAGCGGTACCGGGACAGACTACAATGAGCAGTTCTTC. Translated: CASGTGTDYNEQFF.

The chain recombines TRBV7-3 with TRBJ2-5; the D call may be TRBD1 or TRBD2 (5 bases each). Looked up from germline, CDR1 is SGHTA and CDR2 is FQGTGA. V lost 7 bases, J lost 1 base, and 19 bases lay in between. The CDR3 consists of 16 residues. CDR3 DNA: TGTGCCAGCACCCTGCGTCGTGTGGGGGTCCAAGAGACCCAGTACTTC. Its protein is CASTLRRVGVQETQYF.

This chain connects TRBV30 to TRBJ1-1; TRBD1 aligns across 7 bases. CDR1 and CDR2 (germline): GTSNPN, SVGIG (reference sequence). V was clipped by 4 bases and J by 4 bases; unmatched bases: 6. The CDR3 is 13 amino acids. The CDR3 DNA is TGTGCCTGGATGGCAGGGGGACCCACTGAAGCTTTCTTT. Its protein is CAWMAGGPTEAFF.

This clone was seen only a few times. The chain links TRBV7-2 to TRBJ2-5, with 8 bases matching TRBD2. Germline V gene data show CDR1 as SGHTA and CDR2 as FQGNSA. V was pared by 5 bases and J by 5 bases, with 4 bases of the junction left unmatched. This CDR3 is built from 13 residues. CDR3 protein: CASSPRGGETQYF. As DNA, the CDR3 is TGTGCCAGCAGCCCCCGGGGGGGGGAGACCCAGTACTTC.

This clone was seen many times. The chain couples TRBV6-5 to TRBJ1-1; the D is unclear. Germline assignment: CDR1 MNHEY and CDR2 SVGAGI. The CDR3 totals 13 residues. V was clipped by 6 bases and J by 5 bases, with 13 bases between them. The CDR3: CASSRRRLTEAFF. The CDR3 DNA reads as TGTGCCAGCAGCCGGAGGAGGTTGACTGAAGCTTTCTTT.

The chain carries TRBV14 and TRBJ2-1; no reliable D call. Germline V gene sequence: CDR1 SGHDN, CDR2 FVKESK. V dropped 2 bases and J dropped 0 bases, with 14 bases sitting between them. The CDR3 is made up of 17 amino acids. CDR3 protein: CASSQMSAFSSYNEQFF. The CDR3 nucleotides read TGTGCCAGCAGCCAAATGTCGGCGTTTAGCTCCTACAATGAGCAGTTCTTC.

Judged by abundance, this clone is medium-sized. The chain recombines TRBV19 with TRBJ2-2; D unresolved. The CDR3 is 15 residues long. Germline CDR1 LNHDA, CDR2 SQIVND (reference sequence). V was trimmed by 5 bases and J by 4 bases, leaving 14 bases between them. The CDR3 sequence is CASSWASRTTGELFF. The CDR3 DNA reads as TGTGCCAGTAGTTGGGCTTCTCGGACCACCGGGGAGCTGTTTTTT.

The CDR3 protein is CASSPPQGGLYNEQFF. CDR3 nucleotide sequence: TGTGCCAGCTCACCACCGCAAGGGGGACTCTACAATGAGCAGTTCTTC. The chain recombines TRBV18 with TRBJ2-1; D tentatively fits TRBD1 or TRBD2 (6 bases each). Germline assignment: CDR1 KGHSH and CDR2 LQKENI. V was shortened by 0 bases and J by 3 bases, with 12 bases between the two germline ends. This CDR3 is 16 amino acids long.

This chain joins TRBV28 and TRBJ1-4, with 7 positions matching TRBD1. The CDR3 is 14 amino acids. V shed 2 bases, J shed 8 bases, and the junction held 5 bases outside the gene matches. CDR1 and CDR2 from the germline V gene are MDHEN and SYDVKM. CDR3 sequence reads: CASSLQGQWEKLFF. The CDR3 nucleotides are TGTGCCAGCAGTTTACAGGGACAGTGGGAAAAACTGTTTTTT.

This chain connects TRBV29-1 to TRBJ1-2, with D hard to call. Per germline, CDR1 SQVTM and CDR2 ANQGSEA. Deletions cut 6 bases from V and 6 bases from J, with 11 bases between. The CDR3 extends over 11 amino acids. The CDR3 loop is CSVPSSDGYTF. Here the CDR3 DNA reads TGCAGCGTCCCCAGTTCAGATGGCTACACCTTC.

This clone is termed medium-sized. The chain carries TRBV19 and TRBJ1-2; D ambiguous. V gave up 3 bases and J gave up 0 bases, with 17 bases separating them. The CDR3 spans 17 residues. Germline-derived CDR1 and CDR2 are LNHDA and SQIVND (reference sequence). The CDR3 sequence: CASSIRDEGLTNYGYTF. In DNA, the CDR3 is TGTGCCAGTAGTATCCGTGACGAGGGTTTGACTAACTATGGCTACACCTTC.

CDR3 sequence: CSVPMDRDPFYNEQFF. CDR3 nucleotide sequence: TGCAGCGTTCCAATGGACAGAGACCCTTTTTACAATGAGCAGTTCTTC. The chain links TRBV29-1 to TRBJ2-1; TRBD1 might be the D (6 bases). Trimming took off 5 bases at V and 4 bases at J, with 21 bases between the two ends. The CDR3 spans 16 residues. Germline CDR1 and CDR2: SQVTM and ANQGSEA.